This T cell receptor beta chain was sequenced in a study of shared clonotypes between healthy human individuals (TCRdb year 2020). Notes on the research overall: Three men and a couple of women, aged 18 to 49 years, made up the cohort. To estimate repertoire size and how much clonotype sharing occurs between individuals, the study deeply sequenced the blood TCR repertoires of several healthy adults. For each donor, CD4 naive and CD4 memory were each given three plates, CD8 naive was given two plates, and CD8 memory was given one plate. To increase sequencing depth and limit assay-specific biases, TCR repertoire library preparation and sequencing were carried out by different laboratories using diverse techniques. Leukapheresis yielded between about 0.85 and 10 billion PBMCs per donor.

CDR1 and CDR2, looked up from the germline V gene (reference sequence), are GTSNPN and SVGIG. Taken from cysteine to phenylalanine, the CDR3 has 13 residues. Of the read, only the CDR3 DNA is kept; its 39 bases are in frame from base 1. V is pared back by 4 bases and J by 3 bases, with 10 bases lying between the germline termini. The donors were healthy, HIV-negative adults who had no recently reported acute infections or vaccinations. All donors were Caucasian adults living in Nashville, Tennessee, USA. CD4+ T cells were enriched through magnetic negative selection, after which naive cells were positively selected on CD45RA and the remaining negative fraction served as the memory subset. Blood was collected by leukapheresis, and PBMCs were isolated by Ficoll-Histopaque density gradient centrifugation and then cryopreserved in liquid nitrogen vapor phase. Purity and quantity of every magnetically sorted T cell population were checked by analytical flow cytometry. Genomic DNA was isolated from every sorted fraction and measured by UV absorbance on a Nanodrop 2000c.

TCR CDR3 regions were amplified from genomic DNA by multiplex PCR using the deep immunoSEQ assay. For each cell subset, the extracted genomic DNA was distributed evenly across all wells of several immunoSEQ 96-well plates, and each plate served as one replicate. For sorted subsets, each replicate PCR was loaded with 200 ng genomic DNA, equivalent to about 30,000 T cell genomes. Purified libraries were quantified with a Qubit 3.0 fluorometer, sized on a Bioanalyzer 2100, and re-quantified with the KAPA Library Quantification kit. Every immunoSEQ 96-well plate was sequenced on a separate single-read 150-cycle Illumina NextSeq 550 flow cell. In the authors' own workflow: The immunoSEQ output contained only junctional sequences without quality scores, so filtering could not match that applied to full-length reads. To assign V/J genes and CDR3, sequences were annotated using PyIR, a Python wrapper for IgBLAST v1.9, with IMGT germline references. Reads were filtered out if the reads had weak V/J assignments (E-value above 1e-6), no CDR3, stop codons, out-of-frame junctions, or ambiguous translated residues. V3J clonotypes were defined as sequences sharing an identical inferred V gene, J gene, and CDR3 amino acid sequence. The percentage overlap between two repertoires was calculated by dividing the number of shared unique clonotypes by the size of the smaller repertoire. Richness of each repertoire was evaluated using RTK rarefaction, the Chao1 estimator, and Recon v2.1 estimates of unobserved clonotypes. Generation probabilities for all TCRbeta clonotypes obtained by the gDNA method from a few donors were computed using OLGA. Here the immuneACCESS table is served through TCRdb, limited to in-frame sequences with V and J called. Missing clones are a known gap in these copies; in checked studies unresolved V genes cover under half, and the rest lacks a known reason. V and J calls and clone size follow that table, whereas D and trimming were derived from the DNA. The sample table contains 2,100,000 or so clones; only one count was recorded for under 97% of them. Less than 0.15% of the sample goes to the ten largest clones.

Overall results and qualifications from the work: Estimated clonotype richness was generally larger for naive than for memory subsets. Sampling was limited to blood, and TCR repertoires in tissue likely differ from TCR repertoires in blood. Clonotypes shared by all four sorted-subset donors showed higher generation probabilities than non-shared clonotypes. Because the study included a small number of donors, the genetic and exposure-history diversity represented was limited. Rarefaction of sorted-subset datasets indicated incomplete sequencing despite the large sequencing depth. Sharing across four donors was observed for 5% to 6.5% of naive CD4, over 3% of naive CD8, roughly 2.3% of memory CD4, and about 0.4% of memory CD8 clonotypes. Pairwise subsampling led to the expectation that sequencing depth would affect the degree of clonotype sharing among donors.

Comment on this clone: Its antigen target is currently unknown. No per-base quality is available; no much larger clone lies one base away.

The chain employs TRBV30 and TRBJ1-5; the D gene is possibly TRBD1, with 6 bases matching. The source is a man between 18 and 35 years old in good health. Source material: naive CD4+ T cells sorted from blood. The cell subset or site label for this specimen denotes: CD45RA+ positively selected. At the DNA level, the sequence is TGTGCCTGGACGGGGGCGAACAATCAGCCCCAGCATTTT. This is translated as CAWTGANNQPQHF.